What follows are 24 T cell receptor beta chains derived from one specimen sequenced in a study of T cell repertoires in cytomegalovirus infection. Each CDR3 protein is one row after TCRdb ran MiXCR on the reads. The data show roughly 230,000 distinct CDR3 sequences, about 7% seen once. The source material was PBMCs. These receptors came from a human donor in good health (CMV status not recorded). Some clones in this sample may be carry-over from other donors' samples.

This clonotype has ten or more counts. CDR3 nucleotide sequence: TGTGCCAGCAGTAAAACAGGGGTACATCAGCCCCAGCATTTT. Translation gives CASSKTGVHQPQHF. The chain uses TRBV6-2 or TRBV6-3 and TRBJ1-5; the match to TRBD1 covers 7 bases. Germline V gene lookup returns CDR1 MNHEY and CDR2 SVGEGT. CDR3 length: 14 residues. J was trimmed by 5 bases and V by 5 bases; bases with no gene match: 6.

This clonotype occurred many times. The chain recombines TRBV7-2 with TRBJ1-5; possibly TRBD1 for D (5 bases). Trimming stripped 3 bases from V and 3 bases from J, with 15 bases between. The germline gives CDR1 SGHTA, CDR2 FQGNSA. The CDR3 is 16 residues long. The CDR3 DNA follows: TGTGCCAGCAGCTTGGGTGAGGGGAATTTCAATCAGCCCCAGCATTTT. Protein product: CASSLGEGNFNQPQHF.

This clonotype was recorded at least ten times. The CDR3 DNA reads as TGTGCCAGCAGTTTAGCAGCCTCTCAAGAGACCCAGTACTTC. It yields the protein CASSLAASQETQYF. V gene TRBV12-3 or TRBV12-4 combines with J gene TRBJ2-5, with D uncertain. V lost 0 bases and J 2 bases, leaving 7 bases between the germline ends. The CDR3 contains 14 residues.

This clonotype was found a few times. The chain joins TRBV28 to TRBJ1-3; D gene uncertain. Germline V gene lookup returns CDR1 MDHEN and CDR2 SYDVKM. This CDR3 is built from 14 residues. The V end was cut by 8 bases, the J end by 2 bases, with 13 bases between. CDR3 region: CASHGRIAGNTIYF. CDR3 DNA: TGTGCCAGCCACGGGAGGATAGCTGGAAACACCATATATTTT.

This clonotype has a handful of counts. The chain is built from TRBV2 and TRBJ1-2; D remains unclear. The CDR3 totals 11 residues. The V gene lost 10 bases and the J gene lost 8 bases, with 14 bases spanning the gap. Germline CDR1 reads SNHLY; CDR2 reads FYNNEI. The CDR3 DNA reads TGTGCCATCCCTCCTTTATCCGGCTACACCTTC. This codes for CAIPPLSGYTF.

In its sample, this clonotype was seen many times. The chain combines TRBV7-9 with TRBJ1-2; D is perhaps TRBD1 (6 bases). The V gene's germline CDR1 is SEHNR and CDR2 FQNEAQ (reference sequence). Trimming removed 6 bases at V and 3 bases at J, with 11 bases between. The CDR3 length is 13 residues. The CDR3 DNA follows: TGTGCCAGCAGTCCAGAGGGGGACTATGGCTACACCTTC. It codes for CASSPEGDYGYTF.

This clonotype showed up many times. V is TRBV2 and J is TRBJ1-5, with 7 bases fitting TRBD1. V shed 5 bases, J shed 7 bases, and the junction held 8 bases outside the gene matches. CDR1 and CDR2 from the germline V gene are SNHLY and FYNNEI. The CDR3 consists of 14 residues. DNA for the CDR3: TGTGCCAGCAGTTCTACAGGGGCTGAACAGCCCCAGCATTTT. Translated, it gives CASSSTGAEQPQHF. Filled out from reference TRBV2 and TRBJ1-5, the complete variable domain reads EPEVTQTPSHQVTQMGQEVILRCVPISNHLYFYWYRQILGQKVEFLVSFYNNEISEKSEIFDDQFSVERPDGSNFTLKIRSTKLEDSAMYFCASSSTGAEQPQHFGDGTRLSIL.

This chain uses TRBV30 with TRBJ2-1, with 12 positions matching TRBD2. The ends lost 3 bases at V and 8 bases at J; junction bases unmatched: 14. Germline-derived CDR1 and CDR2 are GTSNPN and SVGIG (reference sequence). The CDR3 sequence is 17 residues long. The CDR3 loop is CAWSPLAGGPNADEQFF. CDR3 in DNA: TGTGCCTGGAGCCCGCTAGCGGGGGGGCCTAATGCGGATGAGCAGTTCTTC.

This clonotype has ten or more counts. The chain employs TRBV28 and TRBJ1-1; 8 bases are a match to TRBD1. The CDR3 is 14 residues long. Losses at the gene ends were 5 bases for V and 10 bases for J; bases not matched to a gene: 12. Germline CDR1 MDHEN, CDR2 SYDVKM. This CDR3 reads CASSLLGTGGRAFF. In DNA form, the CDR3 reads TGTGCCAGCAGTCTCCTCGGGACAGGTGGACGAGCTTTCTTT.

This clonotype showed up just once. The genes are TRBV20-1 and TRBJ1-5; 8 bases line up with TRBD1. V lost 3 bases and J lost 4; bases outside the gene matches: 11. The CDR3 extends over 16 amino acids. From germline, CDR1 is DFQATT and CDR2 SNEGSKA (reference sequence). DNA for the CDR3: TGCAGTGCTAGGGGCGCCCGGACAGGGATAAATCAGCCCCAGCATTTT. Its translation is CSARGARTGINQPQHF.

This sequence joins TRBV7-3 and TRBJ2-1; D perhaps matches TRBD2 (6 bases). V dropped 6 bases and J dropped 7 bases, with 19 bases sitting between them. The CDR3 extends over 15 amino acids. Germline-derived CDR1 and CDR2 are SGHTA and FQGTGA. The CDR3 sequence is CASSSTGGPRNEQFF. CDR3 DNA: TGTGCCAGCAGTTCCACCGGGGGACCGAGGAATGAGCAGTTCTTC.

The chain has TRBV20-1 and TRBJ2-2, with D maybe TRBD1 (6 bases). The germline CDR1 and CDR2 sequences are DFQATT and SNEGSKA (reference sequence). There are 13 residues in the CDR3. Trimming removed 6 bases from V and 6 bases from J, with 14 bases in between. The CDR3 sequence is CSAPRSGAGELFF. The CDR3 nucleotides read TGCAGTGCCCCGCGGTCAGGGGCCGGGGAGCTGTTTTTT.

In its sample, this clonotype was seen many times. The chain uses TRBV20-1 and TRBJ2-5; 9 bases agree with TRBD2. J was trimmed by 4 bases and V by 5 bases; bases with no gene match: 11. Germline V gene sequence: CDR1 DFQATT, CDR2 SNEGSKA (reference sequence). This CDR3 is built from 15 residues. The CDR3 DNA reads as TGCAGTGCTGCCGCGGGCGGGGGGGCCTCAGAGACCCAGTACTTC. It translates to CSAAAGGGASETQYF.

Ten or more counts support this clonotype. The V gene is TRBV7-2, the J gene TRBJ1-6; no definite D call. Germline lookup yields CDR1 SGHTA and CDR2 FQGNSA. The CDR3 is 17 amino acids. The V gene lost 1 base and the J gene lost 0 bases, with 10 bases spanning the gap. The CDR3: CASSLGTSRSYNSPLHF. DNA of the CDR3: TGTGCCAGCAGCTTAGGGACCTCCCGCTCCTATAATTCACCCCTCCACTTT.

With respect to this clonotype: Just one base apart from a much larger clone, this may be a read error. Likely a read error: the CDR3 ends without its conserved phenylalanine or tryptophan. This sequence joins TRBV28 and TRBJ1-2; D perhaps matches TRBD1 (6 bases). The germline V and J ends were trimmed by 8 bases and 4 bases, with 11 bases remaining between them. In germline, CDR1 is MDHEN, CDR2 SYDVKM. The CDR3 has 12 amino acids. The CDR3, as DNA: TGTGCCAGCGGAACAGGGAGCTATGGCTACACCCTC. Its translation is CASGTGSYGYTL.

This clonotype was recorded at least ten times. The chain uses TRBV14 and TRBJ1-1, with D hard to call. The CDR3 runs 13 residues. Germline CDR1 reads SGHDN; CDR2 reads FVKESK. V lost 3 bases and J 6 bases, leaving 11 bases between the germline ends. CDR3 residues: CASSQLLGSEAFF. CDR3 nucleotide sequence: TGTGCCAGCAGCCAGCTATTGGGGTCTGAAGCTTTCTTT.

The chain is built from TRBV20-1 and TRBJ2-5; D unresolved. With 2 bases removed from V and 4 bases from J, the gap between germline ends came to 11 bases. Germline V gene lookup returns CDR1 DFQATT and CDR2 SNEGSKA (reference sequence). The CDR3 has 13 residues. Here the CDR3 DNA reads TGCAGTGCTAGATACACGACTCTAGAGACCCAGTACTTC. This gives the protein CSARYTTLETQYF.

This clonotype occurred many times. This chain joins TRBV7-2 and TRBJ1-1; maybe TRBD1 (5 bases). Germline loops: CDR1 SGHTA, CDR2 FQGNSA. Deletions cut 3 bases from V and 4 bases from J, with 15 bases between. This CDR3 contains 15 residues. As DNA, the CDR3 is TGTGCCAGCAGCTTCCGGACATCTGGGGGCACTGAAGCTTTCTTT. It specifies CASSFRTSGGTEAFF.

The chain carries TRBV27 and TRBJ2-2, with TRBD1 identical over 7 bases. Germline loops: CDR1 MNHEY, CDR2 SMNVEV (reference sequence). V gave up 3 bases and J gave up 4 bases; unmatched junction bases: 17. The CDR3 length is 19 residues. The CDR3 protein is CASSFALPGWAGGTGELFF. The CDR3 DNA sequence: TGTGCCAGCAGTTTTGCTCTCCCGGGTTGGGCAGGGGGCACCGGGGAGCTGTTTTTT.

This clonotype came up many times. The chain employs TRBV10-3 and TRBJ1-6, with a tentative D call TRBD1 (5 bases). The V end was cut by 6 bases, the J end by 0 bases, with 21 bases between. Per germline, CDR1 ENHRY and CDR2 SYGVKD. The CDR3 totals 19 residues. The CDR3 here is CAIRFHEGPQSSYNSPLHF. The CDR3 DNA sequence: TGTGCCATCAGATTTCATGAGGGACCGCAGAGCTCCTATAATTCACCCCTCCACTTT.

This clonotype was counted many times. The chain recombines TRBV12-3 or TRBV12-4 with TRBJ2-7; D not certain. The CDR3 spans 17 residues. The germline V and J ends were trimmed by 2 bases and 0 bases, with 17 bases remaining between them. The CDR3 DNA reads TGTGCCAGCAGTTTATCCATTGCATATCAGAGCTCCTACGAGCAGTACTTC. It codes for CASSLSIAYQSSYEQYF.

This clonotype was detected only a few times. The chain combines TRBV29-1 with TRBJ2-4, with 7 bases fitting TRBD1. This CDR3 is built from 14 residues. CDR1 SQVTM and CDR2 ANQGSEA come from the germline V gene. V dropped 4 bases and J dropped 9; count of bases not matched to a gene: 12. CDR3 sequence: CSVVGRQGVAIQYF. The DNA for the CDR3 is TGCAGCGTTGTAGGAAGGCAGGGGGTTGCCATTCAGTACTTC. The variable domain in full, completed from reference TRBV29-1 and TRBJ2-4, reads SAVISQKPSRDICQRGTSLTIQCQVDSQVTMMFWYRQQPGQSLTLIATANQGSEATYESGFVIDKFPISRPNLTFSTLTVSNMSPEDSSIYLCSVVGRQGVAIQYFGAGTRLSVL.

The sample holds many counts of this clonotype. The CDR3 nucleotides are TGTGCCACCAGCAGCGACTCCAGGGGGCGCGGGCTGTTTTTT. Translation: CATSSDSRGRGLFF. The chain links TRBV15 to TRBJ1-4; 8 bases line up with TRBD1. V shed 3 bases, J shed 14 bases, and the junction held 11 bases outside the gene matches. The CDR3 is 14 amino acids. CDR1 LNHNV and CDR2 YYDKDF come from the germline V gene (reference sequence).

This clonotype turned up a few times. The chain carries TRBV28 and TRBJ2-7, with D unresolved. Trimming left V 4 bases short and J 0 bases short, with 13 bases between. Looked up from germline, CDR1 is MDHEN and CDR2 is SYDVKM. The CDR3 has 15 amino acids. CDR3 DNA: TGTGCCAGCAGTTCCCCGGGCGGAGCCTCCTACGAGCAGTACTTC. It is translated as CASSSPGGASYEQYF.